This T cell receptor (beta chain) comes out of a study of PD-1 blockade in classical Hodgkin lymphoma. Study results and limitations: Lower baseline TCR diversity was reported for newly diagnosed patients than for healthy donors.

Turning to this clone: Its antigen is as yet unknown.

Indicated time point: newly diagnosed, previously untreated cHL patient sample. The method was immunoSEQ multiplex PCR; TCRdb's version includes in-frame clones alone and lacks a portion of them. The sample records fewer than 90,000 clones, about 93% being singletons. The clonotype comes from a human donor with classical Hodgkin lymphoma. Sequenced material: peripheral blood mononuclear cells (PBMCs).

The CDR3 is CASSFREGPGNTIYF. The CDR3 DNA follows: TGTGCCAGCAGCTTTCGGGAGGGGCCTGGAAACACCATATATTTT. The gene calls are TRBV9 and TRBJ1-3; D perhaps matches TRBD1 (5 bases). Trimming took 4 bases from V and 2 from J, leaving 13 bases between them. This CDR3 spans 15 amino acids. Germline V lookup: CDR1 SGDLS, CDR2 YYNGEE. Using reference TRBV9 and TRBJ1-3 for the parts outside the CDR3, the full variable domain is DSGVTQTPKHLITATGQRVTLRCSPRSGDLSVYWYQQSLDQGLQFLIQYYNGEERAKGNILERFSAQQFPDLHSELNLSSLELGDSALYFCASSFREGPGNTIYFGEGSWLTVV.